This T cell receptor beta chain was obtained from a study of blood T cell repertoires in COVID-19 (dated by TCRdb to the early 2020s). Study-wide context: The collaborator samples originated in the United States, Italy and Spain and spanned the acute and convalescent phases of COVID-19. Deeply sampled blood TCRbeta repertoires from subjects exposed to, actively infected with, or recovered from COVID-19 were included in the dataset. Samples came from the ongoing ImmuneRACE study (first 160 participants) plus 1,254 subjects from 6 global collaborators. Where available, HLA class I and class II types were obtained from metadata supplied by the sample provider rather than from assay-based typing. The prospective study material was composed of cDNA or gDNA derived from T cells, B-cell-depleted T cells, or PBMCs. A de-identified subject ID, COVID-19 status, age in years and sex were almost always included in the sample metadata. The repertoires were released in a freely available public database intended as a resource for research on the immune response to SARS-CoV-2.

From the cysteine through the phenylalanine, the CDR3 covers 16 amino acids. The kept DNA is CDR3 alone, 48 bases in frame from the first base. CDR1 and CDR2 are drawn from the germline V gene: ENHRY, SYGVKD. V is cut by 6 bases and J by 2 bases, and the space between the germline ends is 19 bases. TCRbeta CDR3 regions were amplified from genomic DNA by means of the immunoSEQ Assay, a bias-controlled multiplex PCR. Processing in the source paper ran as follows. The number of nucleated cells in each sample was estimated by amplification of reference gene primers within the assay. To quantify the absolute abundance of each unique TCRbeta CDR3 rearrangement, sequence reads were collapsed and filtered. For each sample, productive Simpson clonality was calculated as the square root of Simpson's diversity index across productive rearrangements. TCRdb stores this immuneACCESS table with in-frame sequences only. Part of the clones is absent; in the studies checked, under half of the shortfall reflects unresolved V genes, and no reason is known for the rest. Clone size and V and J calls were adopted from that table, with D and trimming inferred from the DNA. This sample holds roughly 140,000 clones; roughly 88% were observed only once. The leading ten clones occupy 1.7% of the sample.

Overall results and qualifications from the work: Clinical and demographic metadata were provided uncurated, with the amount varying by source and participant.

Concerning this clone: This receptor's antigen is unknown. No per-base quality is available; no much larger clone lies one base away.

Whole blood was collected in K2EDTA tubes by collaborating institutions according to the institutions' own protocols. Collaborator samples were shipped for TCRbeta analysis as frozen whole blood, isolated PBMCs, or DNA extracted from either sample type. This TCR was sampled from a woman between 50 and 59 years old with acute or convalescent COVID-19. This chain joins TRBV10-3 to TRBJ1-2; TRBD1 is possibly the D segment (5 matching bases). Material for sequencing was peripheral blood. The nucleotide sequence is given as TGTGCCATCAGCCGGGCTTTGACACAGGCGAACTATGGCTACACCTTC. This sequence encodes CAISRALTQANYGYTF.